This record concerns one TCR beta chain sequence. Its antigen remains unidentified. Terminally differentiated effector memory CD45RA+ cells were excluded from the naive CD8 cells, which were CD45RO-negative and positively selected for CCR7. The data were taken from a study of shared clonotypes between healthy human individuals. Overall study results and limits: Around 5% of naive CD4 clonotypes were common to a few donors. Naive subsets usually exceeded memory subsets in estimated richness. Rarefaction revealed incomplete sorted-subset sequencing despite large depth.

The V gene end was trimmed by 3 bases and the J gene end by 1 base; junction bases not matched to a gene: 7. CDR3 length equals 16 residues. Looked up from germline, CDR1 is SGHTA and CDR2 is FQGNSA. Original processing methods: Filtering differed for immunoSEQ, which gave only junction sequences without quality scores. Sequencing was performed with immunoSEQ multiplex PCR; in TCRdb, only in-frame clones are kept and a portion is missing. Clone size and V and J calls were adopted from that table, with D and trimming inferred from the DNA. This table has hundreds of thousands of clones, approximately 96% appearing once.

The clonotype originates from a woman aged 25 to 39 in good health. This chain uses TRBV7-2 with TRBJ2-3; 7 nucleotides line up with TRBD2. Sequences were obtained from naive CD8+ T cells sorted from blood. The CDR3 region has the DNA TGTGCCAGCAGCTTCGGGGCAAGCGGGGGCACAGATACGCAGTATTTT. It specifies CASSFGASGGTDTQYF.